The sequence of this TCR beta chain was determined in a study of cytomegalovirus exposure and HLA in healthy donors. In germline, CDR1 is SGHAT, CDR2 FQNNGV. The CDR3 contains 13 residues. V shed 5 bases, J shed 6 bases, and the junction held 6 bases outside the gene matches. This cohort consisted of healthy bone marrow donors. The primer mix had 60 Vbeta and 13 Jbeta primers. Only in-frame clones appear in the TCRdb table, and some are missing; sequencing was by immunoSEQ multiplex PCR. The table lists roughly 190,000 clones, with 0.79% in the top ten. V gene TRBV11-2 combines with J gene TRBJ2-7; 8 bases line up with TRBD1. This TCR came from a young woman in good health and CMV-seropositive. Sequenced sample: PBMCs. This CDR3 reads CASSTGQVLEQYF. Here the CDR3 DNA reads TGTGCCAGCAGCACGGGACAGGTTCTCGAGCAGTACTTC.